This entry lists 11 T cell receptor beta chains sequenced from one sample in a study of blood T cells in healthy people across ages. For the second PCR, which ran for about 7 to 11 cycles, a sample-barcoded 5' primer and a J-beta primer mix were used. Each CDR3 protein gets one entry after TCRdb re-called the 5' RACE reads with MiXCR. The sample lists some 880,000 distinct CDR3 sequences; 36% were seen once. Sequencing input: blood. Receptor source: a young man in good health.

Ten or more counts support this clonotype. The rearrangement joins TRBV12-3 or TRBV12-4 to TRBJ2-1; D not certain. This CDR3 spans 15 amino acids. The germline V and J ends were trimmed by 6 bases and 4 bases, with 16 bases remaining between them. Here the CDR3 reads CASSSARQQYNEQFF. In nucleotides, the CDR3 is TGTGCCAGCAGCTCAGCCCGGCAGCAGTACAATGAGCAGTTCTTC.

Note on this clonotype: A much bigger clone sits one base away, suggesting this may be a read error. The chain is built from TRBV7-6 and TRBJ2-5; no firm D call. Gene TRBJ2-1 matches the end of the DNA better, so the J call may be wrong. The CDR3 is 15 residues long. CDR1 is SGHVS, CDR2 FNYEAQ, per germline. The DNA for the CDR3 is TGTGCCAGCAGCCCCGTGGCCCTAAACCAAGAGACCCAGTTCTTC. The encoded protein is CASSPVALNQETQFF.

This chain uses TRBV5-8 with TRBJ2-7; 8 bases are a match to TRBD1. Germline CDR1 is SGHTS and CDR2 is YDEGEE. This CDR3 has 14 amino acids. V lost 2 bases to trimming and J lost 0 bases; unmatched junction nucleotides: 1. The CDR3 loop reads CASSFRGRSYEQYF. Written as DNA, the CDR3 is TGTGCCAGCAGCTTCAGGGGGCGCTCCTACGAGCAGTACTTC.

This clonotype was observed a handful of times. The rearrangement joins TRBV6-5 to TRBJ2-7; D not resolved. Germline V gives CDR1 MNHEY, CDR2 SVGAGI. CDR3 length equals 12 residues. The V and J ends lost 5 bases and 7 bases respectively, with 12 bases between them. This CDR3 reads CASSGRSGEQYF. In nucleotides, the CDR3 is TGTGCCAGCAGTGGCAGGTCTGGGGAGCAGTACTTC.

The V and J genes are TRBV12-3 or TRBV12-4 and TRBJ1-5; 10 bases are a match to TRBD1. V was pared by 5 bases and J by 5 bases, with 6 bases of the junction left unmatched. The CDR3 spans 15 residues. The CDR3 DNA is TGTGCCAGCAGTCCCCGGACAGGGGGGTATCAGCCCCAGCATTTT. Protein: CASSPRTGGYQPQHF.

A single count supports this clonotype. The J gene is TRBJ2-5, the V gene TRBV6-2 or TRBV6-3; D is uncertain. This CDR3 has 15 amino acids. V was cut by 2 bases and J by 1 base, with 11 bases left in between. CDR1 is MNHEY, CDR2 SVGEGT, per germline. The CDR3 reads CASSYRWHGQETQYF. CDR3 DNA: TGTGCCAGCAGTTACCGATGGCACGGCCAAGAGACCCAGTACTTC.

Only one count was recorded for this clonotype. This chain links TRBV7-2 with TRBJ2-3; weak D call: TRBD2 (5 bases). The CDR3 has 14 residues. V lost 4 bases to trimming and J lost 8 bases, with 16 bases between them. The germline CDR1 and CDR2 sequences are SGHTA and FQGNSA. This CDR3 reads CASSSNQAGLTQYF. For the CDR3, the DNA is TGTGCCAGCAGCTCCAACCAGGCAGGACTTACGCAGTATTTT.

This clonotype was observed many times. V and J are TRBV29-1 and TRBJ2-1; TRBD1 might be the D (6 bases). The germline V and J ends were trimmed by 7 bases and 4 bases, with 14 bases remaining between them. CDR3 length equals 13 residues. The germline CDR1 and CDR2 sequences are SQVTM and ANQGSEA. In DNA form, the CDR3 reads TGCAGCGCCGAGCTGGACAGTTACAATGAGCAGTTCTTC. Its protein is CSAELDSYNEQFF.

J is TRBJ1-6 and V is TRBV6-1, with D unclear. CDR3 length: 13 amino acids. V was trimmed by 1 base and J by 5 bases, leaving 3 bases between them. Germline lookup yields CDR1 MNHNS and CDR2 SASEGT. This CDR3 is CASSEVNNSPLHF. DNA for the CDR3: TGTGCCAGCAGTGAAGTTAATAATTCACCCCTCCACTTT.

The chain has TRBV5-1 and TRBJ1-2; tentative D call: TRBD1 (6 bases). Germline V lookup: CDR1 SGHRS, CDR2 YFSETQ. The CDR3 runs 14 residues. The V end lost 4 bases, the J end lost 4 bases, and 14 bases lay between the germline ends. The CDR3 protein is CASSPDSQIYGYTF. For the CDR3, the DNA is TGCGCCAGCAGCCCGGACAGCCAGATCTATGGCTACACCTTC.

The chain combines TRBV13 with TRBJ2-5; unclear D gene. The DNA end lines up better with TRBJ2-7; the J call may be wrong. Per the germline V gene, CDR1 is PRHDT and CDR2 is FYEKMQ (reference sequence). CDR3 length: 16 amino acids. CDR3 protein: CASSLRPFSGFNEQYF. CDR3 in DNA: TGTGCCAGCAGCCTCCGACCTTTCTCGGGTTTCAACGAGCAGTACTTC.